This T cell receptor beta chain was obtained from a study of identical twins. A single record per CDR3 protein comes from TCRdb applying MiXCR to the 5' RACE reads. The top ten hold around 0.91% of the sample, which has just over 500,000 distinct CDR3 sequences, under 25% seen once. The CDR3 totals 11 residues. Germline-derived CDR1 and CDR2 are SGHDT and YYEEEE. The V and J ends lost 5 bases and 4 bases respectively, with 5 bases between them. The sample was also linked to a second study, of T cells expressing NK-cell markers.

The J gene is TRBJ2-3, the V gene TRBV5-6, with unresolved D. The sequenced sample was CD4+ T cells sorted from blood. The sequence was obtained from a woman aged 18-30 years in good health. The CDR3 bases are TGTGCCAGCAGATCTGCAGATACGCAGTATTTT. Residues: CASRSADTQYF.